Shown below are 24 T cell receptor beta chains from a single sample sequenced in a study of shared clonotypes between healthy human individuals. Naive CD8 isolation took CD45RO-negative cells positively selected for CCR7 and excluded terminally differentiated effector memory CD45RA+ cells. TCRdb's copy holds only in-frame clones and misses some; the assay was immunoSEQ multiplex PCR. The sample holds roughly 2.1 million clones, roughly 91% seen once. The sequencing input was naive CD8+ T cells from PBMCs. The receptors stem from a man younger than 30 in good health. Some clones in this sample may be carry-over from other donors' samples.

The CDR3, as DNA: TGTGCCAGCAGCGGGAACCTCAGGGGGCTCGGAGGTGGCTACACCTTC. Residues: CASSGNLRGLGGGYTF. The chain couples TRBV9 to TRBJ1-2, with 8 positions matching TRBD1. The junction had 14 bases not matched to a gene; V was cut back by 3 bases and J by 7 bases. The germline CDR1 and CDR2 sequences are SGDLS and YYNGEE. The CDR3 is 16 residues long.

The chain links TRBV19 to TRBJ2-7; D is unresolved. In germline, CDR1 is LNHDA, CDR2 SQIVND (reference sequence). The CDR3 covers 14 residues. V lost 4 bases and J 0 bases, leaving 10 bases between the germline ends. The CDR3 DNA is TGTGCCAGTAGTACGGCTACGAGCTCCTACGAGCAGTACTTC. Translating gives CASSTATSSYEQYF.

The chain uses TRBV19 and TRBJ2-1; TRBD2 might be the D (6 bases). Germline V gives CDR1 LNHDA, CDR2 SQIVND (reference sequence). CDR3 length: 14 amino acids. V was shortened by 5 bases and J by 4 bases, with 12 bases between the two germline ends. CDR3 protein: CASSPSAGYNEQFF. CDR3 coding DNA: TGTGCCAGTAGTCCCTCCGCGGGGTACAATGAGCAGTTCTTC.

The rearrangement joins TRBV13 to TRBJ2-2, with D possibly TRBD2 on 6 matching bases. The V end lost 2 bases, the J end lost 3 bases, and 16 bases lay between the germline ends. The germline V gene has CDR1 PRHDT and CDR2 FYEKMQ (reference sequence). The CDR3 runs to 17 residues. CDR3 in DNA: TGTGCCAGCAGCTTACAGCAAGGGACTCCCGACACCGGGGAGCTGTTTTTT. Protein: CASSLQQGTPDTGELFF. Complete variable domain (other parts from reference TRBV13 and TRBJ2-2): AAGVIQSPRHLIKEKRETATLKCYPIPRHDTVYWYQQGPGQDPQFLISFYEKMQSDKGSIPDRFSAQQFSDYHSELNMSSLELGDSALYFCASSLQQGTPDTGELFFGEGSRLTVL.

Regarding this clone: One end of the junction varies from germline; a read error may be responsible. The J gene is TRBJ2-1, the V gene TRBV27; TRBD2 might be the D (5 bases). The CDR3 runs to 13 residues. CDR1 MNHEY and CDR2 SMNVEV come from the germline V gene (reference sequence). In DNA, the CDR3 is TGTGCCAGCAGTCTATCTAGGACTTACGAGCAGTTCTTC. Encoded protein: CASSLSRTYEQFF.

The chain combines TRBV5-6 with TRBJ2-5; 7 bases fit TRBD1. The CDR3 is 15 residues long. V lost 4 bases to trimming and J lost 5 bases; unmatched junction nucleotides: 11. Germline V gene data show CDR1 as SGHDT and CDR2 as YYEEEE. CDR3 region: CASSPPERGLETQYF. As DNA, the CDR3 is TGTGCCAGCAGCCCACCCGAGAGGGGGCTGGAGACCCAGTACTTC. Drawing the rest from reference TRBV5-6 and TRBJ2-5, the complete variable domain is DAGVTQSPTHLIKTRGQQVTLRCSPKSGHDTVSWYQQALGQGPQFIFQYYEEEERQRGNFPDRFSGHQFPNYSSELNVNALLLGDSALYLCASSPPERGLETQYFGPGTRLLVL.

CDR3 nucleotide sequence: TGTGCCAGCAGCCAAAACAGGGGGCACACAGATACGCAGTATTTT. Translation gives CASSQNRGHTDTQYF. The V gene is TRBV4-2, the J gene TRBJ2-3, with 9 nucleotides matching TRBD1. The CDR3 totals 15 residues. The germline CDR1 and CDR2 sequences are LGHNA and YNFKEQ. V lost 2 bases, J lost 2 bases, and 2 bases stayed unmatched.

The chain has TRBV10-3 and TRBJ2-3, with 9 bases aligning to TRBD2. CDR1 is ENHRY, CDR2 SYGVKD, per germline. The CDR3 has 16 residues. With 6 bases clipped from V and 2 bases from J, the junction kept 9 bases outside the gene matches. The CDR3 spells CAIRILAGGDTDTQYF. CDR3 bases: TGTGCCATCAGGATACTAGCGGGCGGTGACACAGATACGCAGTATTTT.

The chain carries TRBV5-6 and TRBJ1-3, with 7 bases that match TRBD1. Germline loops: CDR1 SGHDT, CDR2 YYEEEE. Trimming removed 4 bases from V and 3 bases from J; junction bases left unmatched: 4. The CDR3 runs 14 residues. CDR3 in amino acids: CASSRQGVGNTIYF. In DNA, the CDR3 is TGTGCCAGCAGCCGACAGGGAGTTGGAAACACCATATATTTT.

This rearrangement joins TRBV27 to TRBJ2-7, with a possible D match to TRBD2 (6 bases). Trimming took 5 bases from V and 4 from J, leaving 15 bases between them. The germline CDR1 and CDR2 sequences are MNHEY and SMNVEV (reference sequence). The CDR3 has 14 residues. The CDR3 DNA follows: TGTGCCAGCAGTCCCCGGGACTGGCGTTACGAGCAGTACTTC. This sequence encodes CASSPRDWRYEQYF.

The rearrangement joins TRBV19 to TRBJ2-1; 11 positions agree with TRBD1. Germline V gives CDR1 LNHDA, CDR2 SQIVND (reference sequence). The junction had 4 bases not matched to a gene; V was cut back by 2 bases and J by 4 bases. The length of the CDR3 is 16 residues. The CDR3 nucleotides are TGTGCCAGTAGTATAACCGGGACAGGGGGATACAATGAGCAGTTCTTC. Residues: CASSITGTGGYNEQFF. Full variable domain (outside the CDR3, taken from reference TRBV19 and TRBJ2-1): DGGITQSPKYLFRKEGQNVTLSCEQNLNHDAMYWYRQDPGQGLRLIYYSQIVNDFQKGDIAEGYSVSREKKESFPLTVTSAQKNPTAFYLCASSITGTGGYNEQFFGPGTRLTVL.

The V call is TRBV7-3, the J call TRBJ2-3; TRBD2 agrees at 7 bases. The CDR3 contains 15 residues. Trimming took 5 bases from V and 6 from J; bases not matched to a gene: 11. In germline, CDR1 is SGHTA, CDR2 FQGTGA. The CDR3 nucleotides read TGTGCCAGCAGCCCGACTCGCGGGAGAGGCGATACGCAGTATTTT. Translation gives CASSPTRGRGDTQYF. The full variable domain, its missing parts supplied by reference TRBV7-3 and TRBJ2-3, is GAGVSQTPSNKVTEKGKYVELRCDPISGHTALYWYRQSLGQGPEFLIYFQGTGAADDSGLPNDRFFAVRPEGSVSTLKIQRTERGDSAVYLCASSPTRGRGDTQYFGPGTRLTVL.

The gene calls are TRBV30 and TRBJ2-5; D is unresolved. The tail of the sequence fits TRBJ2-7 better, so the J call may be wrong. The length of the CDR3 is 15 residues. The V gene's germline CDR1 is GTSNPN and CDR2 SVGIG (reference sequence). The CDR3 loop is CAWSHRPVIVYEQYF. In DNA, the CDR3 is TGTGCCTGGAGTCACCGTCCCGTTATAGTCTACGAGCAGTACTTC.

The chain has TRBV6-6 and TRBJ1-2, with D possibly matching TRBD1 (5 bases). V lost 2 bases to trimming and J lost 2 bases, with 9 bases between them. Germline V gene data show CDR1 as MNHNY and CDR2 as SVGAGI (reference sequence). The CDR3 loop spans 14 amino acids. CDR3 sequence (DNA): TGTGCCAGCAGTTACGAGACAGAGAACTATGGCTACACCTTC. Translating gives CASSYETENYGYTF.

J is TRBJ2-1 and V is TRBV7-9, with a weak D call TRBD1 (6 bases). Deletions cut 1 base from V and 5 bases from J, with 12 bases between. Germline assignment: CDR1 SEHNR and CDR2 FQNEAQ (reference sequence). The CDR3 extends over 15 amino acids. This CDR3 reads CASSLVEDSDNEQFF. The CDR3 nucleotides are TGTGCCAGCAGCTTAGTAGAGGACAGTGACAATGAGCAGTTCTTC. The whole variable domain, filled in from reference TRBV7-9 and TRBJ2-1, reads DTGVSQNPRHKITKRGQNVTFRCDPISEHNRLYWYRQTLGQGPEFLTYFQNEAQLEKSRLLSDRFSAERPKGSFSTLEIQRTEQGDSAMYLCASSLVEDSDNEQFFGPGTRLTVL.

The chain carries TRBV27 and TRBJ1-3; weak D call: TRBD1 (5 bases). Trimming cost V 8 bases and J 4 bases, with 12 bases left between them. The CDR3 length is 13 residues. Germline lookup yields CDR1 MNHEY and CDR2 SMNVEV (reference sequence). This chain's CDR3 is CASLGPPGNTIYF. CDR3 bases: TGTGCCAGCTTGGGACCCCCGGGAAACACCATATATTTT.

The chain links TRBV7-3 to TRBJ2-7; D is unclear. The germline V and J ends were trimmed by 8 bases and 3 bases, with 17 bases remaining between them. Germline lookup yields CDR1 SGHTA and CDR2 FQGTGA. This CDR3 contains 14 residues. The CDR3 protein is CASLITPGLYEQYF. CDR3 coding DNA: TGTGCCAGCCTAATAACCCCCGGTCTCTACGAGCAGTACTTC.

The chain joins TRBV7-9 to TRBJ2-1; TRBD1 agrees at 8 bases. With 4 bases clipped from V and 2 bases from J, the junction kept 10 bases outside the gene matches. Germline CDR1 and CDR2: SEHNR and FQNEAQ (reference sequence). The CDR3 contains 17 residues. The CDR3 is CASSSSQGAVTYNEQFF. The CDR3 DNA reads as TGTGCCAGCAGCTCAAGTCAGGGGGCCGTAACCTACAATGAGCAGTTCTTC.

The chain has TRBV15 and TRBJ2-1, with TRBD2 as a possible D gene (5 bases). From germline, CDR1 is LNHNV and CDR2 YYDKDF (reference sequence). The ends were cut back, 4 bases at V and 9 bases at J, with 13 bases in the middle. This CDR3 is 13 amino acids long. This chain's CDR3 is CATSTLVLGEQFF. Here the CDR3 DNA reads TGTGCCACCAGCACACTAGTTTTAGGTGAGCAGTTCTTC.

The chain recombines TRBV5-6 with TRBJ2-5, with D possibly being TRBD1 (5 bases). The CDR3 is made up of 16 amino acids. The germline CDR1 and CDR2 sequences are SGHDT and YYEEEE. V lost 1 base and J lost 5, with 18 bases in between. The CDR3 reads CASSLTREKFGETQYF. For the CDR3, the DNA is TGTGCCAGCAGCTTGACCAGGGAAAAGTTCGGGGAGACCCAGTACTTC.

The V call is TRBV28, the J call TRBJ2-2; 8 nucleotides agree with TRBD2. Germline V gene lookup returns CDR1 MDHEN and CDR2 SYDVKM. V shed 5 bases and J 7 bases; nucleotides not matched to a gene: 15. The CDR3 loop spans 17 amino acids. The CDR3 DNA is TGTGCCAGCAGTCCCGGGACTAGGGCCTTGGGTGGCGGGGAGCTGTTTTTT. As protein: CASSPGTRALGGGELFF. Supplemented by reference TRBV28 and TRBJ2-2, the full variable domain reads DVKVTQSSRYLVKRTGEKVFLECVQDMDHENMFWYRQDPGLGLRLIYFSYDVKMKEKGDIPEGYSVSREKKERFSLILESASTNQTSMYLCASSPGTRALGGGELFFGEGSRLTVL.

The genes are TRBV4-1 and TRBJ1-4; D possibly corresponds to TRBD1 (5 bases). Trimming removed 1 base from V and 0 bases from J, with 12 bases in between. The germline CDR1 and CDR2 sequences are MGHRA and YSYEKL. The CDR3 consists of 17 residues. CDR3 sequence: CASSQVWGRSTNEKLFF. The CDR3 bases are TGCGCCAGCAGCCAAGTGTGGGGCAGATCAACTAATGAAAAACTGTTTTTT.

The chain is built from TRBV9 and TRBJ2-7, with 9 bases identical to TRBD2. The CDR3 loop spans 15 amino acids. V was clipped by 2 bases and J by 3 bases; unmatched bases: 6. Germline loops: CDR1 SGDLS, CDR2 YYNGEE. The CDR3 spells CASSVLPSGNYEQYF. The CDR3 region has the DNA TGTGCCAGCAGCGTCCTCCCTAGCGGGAACTACGAGCAGTACTTC. The whole variable domain, remainder taken from reference TRBV9 and TRBJ2-7, is DSGVTQTPKHLITATGQRVTLRCSPRSGDLSVYWYQQSLDQGLQFLIQYYNGEERAKGNILERFSAQQFPDLHSELNLSSLELGDSALYFCASSVLPSGNYEQYFGPGTRLTVT.

The rearrangement joins TRBV15 to TRBJ1-1, with a possible D match to TRBD1 (6 bases). V lost 0 bases, J lost 3 bases, and 14 bases lay in between. There are 16 residues in the CDR3. Germline V CDR1 and CDR2: LNHNV, YYDKDF (reference sequence). CDR3 nucleotide sequence: TGTGCCACCAGCAGAGATCATGGGGGGCAGGACACTGAAGCTTTCTTT. This encodes CATSRDHGGQDTEAFF.